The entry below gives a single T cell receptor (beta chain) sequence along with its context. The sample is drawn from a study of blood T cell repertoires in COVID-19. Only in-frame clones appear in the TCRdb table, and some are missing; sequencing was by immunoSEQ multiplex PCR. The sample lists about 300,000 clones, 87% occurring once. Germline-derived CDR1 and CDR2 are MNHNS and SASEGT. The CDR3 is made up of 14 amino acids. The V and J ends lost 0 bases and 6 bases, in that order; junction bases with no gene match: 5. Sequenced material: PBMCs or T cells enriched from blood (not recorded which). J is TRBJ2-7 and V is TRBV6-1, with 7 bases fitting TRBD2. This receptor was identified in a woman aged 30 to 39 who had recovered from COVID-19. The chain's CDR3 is CASSEALPGGEQYF. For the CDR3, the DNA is TGTGCCAGCAGTGAAGCGCTTCCGGGGGGCGAGCAGTACTTC.